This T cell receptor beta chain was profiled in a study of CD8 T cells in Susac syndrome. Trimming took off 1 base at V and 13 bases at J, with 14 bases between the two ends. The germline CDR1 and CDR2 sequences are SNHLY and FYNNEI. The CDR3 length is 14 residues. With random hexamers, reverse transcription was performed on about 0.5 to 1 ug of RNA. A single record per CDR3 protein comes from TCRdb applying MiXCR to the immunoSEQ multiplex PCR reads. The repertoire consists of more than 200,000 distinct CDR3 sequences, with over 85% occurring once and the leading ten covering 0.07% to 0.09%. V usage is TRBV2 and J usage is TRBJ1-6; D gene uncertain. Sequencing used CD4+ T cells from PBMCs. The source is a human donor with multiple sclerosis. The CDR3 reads CASSEGPSFTPLHF. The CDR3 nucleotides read TGTGCCAGCAGTGAAGGTCCGTCGTTTACGCCCCTCCACTTT.